A selection of T cell receptor beta chains follows, all from one sample in a study of identical twins. In TCRdb, the 5' RACE reads were re-called with MiXCR into one record per CDR3 protein. The sample has 450,000 to 650,000 distinct CDR3 sequences, 7.5% to 10% seen once; the top ten hold more than 2.5%. These data also featured in a second study, about yellow fever vaccine responses in identical twins.

The source material was PBMCs. The receptors derive from a woman aged 18-35 years in good health. The CDR3 runs from the conserved cysteine through the conserved F or W. A D gene is named only where the DNA matches it firmly. The size field is filled for only some rows; it gives once, few, many or a size class.

TRBJ2-2 | few | - | TRBV4-2 | TGTGCCAGCAGCCATCCCTATCCTCCGTTGCCCGTTGGGGAGCTGTTTTTT | CASSHPYPPLPVGELFF
TRBJ1-1 | many | TRBD1 | TRBV20-1 | TGCAGTGTTGAAGACAGGGTGACTGAAGCTTTCTTT | CSVEDRVTEAFF
TRBJ2-2 | - | - | TRBV20-1 | TGCAGTGCTAGGCAAGGAGGGGAGAACACCGGGGAGCTGTTTTTT | CSARQGGENTGELFF
TRBJ1-2 | few | TRBD1 | TRBV29-1 | TGCAGCGTGGACAGGGATGGCTACACCTTC | CSVDRDGYTF
TRBJ2-3 | many | - | TRBV7-9 | TGTGCCAGCAGCTTAAATCGGGGTTCAGATACGCAGTATTTT | CASSLNRGSDTQYF
TRBJ2-7 | - | - | TRBV28 | TGTGCCAGCGAGAGTCGAGGCGCAGGGAAATACGAGCAGTACTTC | CASESRGAGKYEQYF
TRBJ1-5 | few | - | TRBV7-2 | TGTGCCAGCAGCTTCGACCATCAGCCCCAGCATTTT | CASSFDHQPQHF
TRBJ2-1 | many | - | TRBV9 | TGTGCCAGCAGCGACCAGGGTGCCGTCCGCTACAATGAGCAGTTCTTC | CASSDQGAVRYNEQFF
TRBJ2-3 | many | TRBD2 | TRBV20-1 | TGCAGTGCTAGAGGGCTAGCGGGGCCTACAGATACGCAGTATTTT | CSARGLAGPTDTQYF
TRBJ2-1 | - | - | TRBV29-1 | TGCAGCGTTGCGCTGGGCGGGAAAGCCTACAATGAGCAGTTCTTC | CSVALGGKAYNEQFF
TRBJ2-2 | - | - | TRBV20-1 | TGCAGCGCCCCACAAGCGGGTGATGACACCGGGGAGCTGTTTTTT | CSAPQAGDDTGELFF
TRBJ2-5 | - | - | TRBV5-1 | TGCGCCAGCAGCTTATTGAGGGACGGGGAGACCCAGTACTTC | CASSLLRDGETQYF
TRBJ1-2 | - | - | TRBV2 | TGTGCCAGCAAGGAAGCGGGACGAATCCCCTTC | CASKEAGRIPF
TRBJ2-5 | - | TRBD2 | TRBV11-2 | TGTGCCAGCAGCCAGAGCGGGGGTCTCCAAGAGACCCAGTACTTC | CASSQSGGLQETQYF
TRBJ1-1 | few | - | TRBV12-3/TRBV12-4 | TGTGCCAGCAGTTTATTTCTGGGGGCCGACACTGAAGCTTTCTTT | CASSLFLGADTEAFF
TRBJ2-3 | - | - | TRBV21-1 | TGTGCCAGCAGACCGGGACCTCGACGTGGGGATACGCAGTATTTT | CASRPGPRRGDTQYF
TRBJ1-1 | - | - | TRBV12-3/TRBV12-4 | TGTGCCAGCCTCGGGGGGGCGCGCACTGAAGCTTTCTTT | CASLGGARTEAFF
TRBJ2-1 | few | TRBD2 | TRBV6-2/TRBV6-3 | TGTGCCAGCAGTTACAGGCCTAGCGGGTCCCTGTCGGATGAGCAGTTCTTC | CASSYRPSGSLSDEQFF
TRBJ2-1 | - | - | TRBV5-1 | TGCGCCAGCAGCCCTGGACTCTCGAGCTCCTACAATGAGCAGTTCTTC | CASSPGLSSSYNEQFF
TRBJ2-7 | many | - | TRBV11-2 | TGTGCCAGCGTCCTCACAGGTTCTGGCTACGAGCAGTACTTC | CASVLTGSGYEQYF
TRBJ2-1 | few | - | TRBV6-2/TRBV6-3 | TGTGCCAGTAGTTACACCAGGAACAATGAGCAGTTCTTC | CASSYTRNNEQFF